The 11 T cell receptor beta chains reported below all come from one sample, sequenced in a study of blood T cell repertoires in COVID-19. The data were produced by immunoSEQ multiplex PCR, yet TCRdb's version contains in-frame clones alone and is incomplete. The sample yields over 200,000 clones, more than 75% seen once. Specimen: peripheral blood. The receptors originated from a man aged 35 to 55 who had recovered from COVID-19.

CDR3 residues: CAWDSQGGGTGELFF. The CDR3 DNA reads as TGTGCCTGGGACTCACAGGGCGGGGGCACCGGGGAGCTGTTTTTT. The J gene is TRBJ2-2, the V gene TRBV30; weak D call: TRBD2 (7 bases). Germline V gene data show CDR1 as GTSNPN and CDR2 as SVGIG (reference sequence). V was clipped by 5 bases and J by 4 bases, with 17 bases between them. The CDR3 consists of 15 residues.

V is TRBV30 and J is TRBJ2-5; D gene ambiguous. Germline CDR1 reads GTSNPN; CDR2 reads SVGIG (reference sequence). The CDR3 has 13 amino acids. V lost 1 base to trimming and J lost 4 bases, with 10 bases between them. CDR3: CAWSERLGETQYF. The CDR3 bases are TGTGCCTGGAGTGAGAGGTTAGGAGAGACCCAGTACTTC.

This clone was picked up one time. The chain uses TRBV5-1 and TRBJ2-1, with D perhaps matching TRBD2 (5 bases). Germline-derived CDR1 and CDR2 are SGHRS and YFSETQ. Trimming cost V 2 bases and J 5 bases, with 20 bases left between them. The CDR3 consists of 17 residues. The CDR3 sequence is CASSFWRRRSANNEQFF. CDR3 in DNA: TGCGCCAGCAGCTTTTGGAGGAGGCGTTCCGCAAACAATGAGCAGTTCTTC.

The CDR3 DNA is TGTGCCAGCAGTTACCCTTTCCCCGGGGGTCTCTACGAGCAGTACTTC. This encodes CASSYPFPGGLYEQYF. V is TRBV6-2 or TRBV6-3 and J is TRBJ2-7; possibly TRBD2 for D (6 bases). This CDR3 has 16 amino acids. Trimming shortened V by 2 bases and J by 3 bases, and 17 bases separated the two germline ends. Germline CDR1 and CDR2: MNHEY and SVGEGT.

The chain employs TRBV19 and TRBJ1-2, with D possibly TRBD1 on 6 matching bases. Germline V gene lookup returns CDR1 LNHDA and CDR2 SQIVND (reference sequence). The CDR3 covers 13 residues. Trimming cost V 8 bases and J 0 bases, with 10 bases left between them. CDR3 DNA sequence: TGTGCCAGTCGGACAGAGTCTAACTATGGCTACACCTTC. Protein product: CASRTESNYGYTF.

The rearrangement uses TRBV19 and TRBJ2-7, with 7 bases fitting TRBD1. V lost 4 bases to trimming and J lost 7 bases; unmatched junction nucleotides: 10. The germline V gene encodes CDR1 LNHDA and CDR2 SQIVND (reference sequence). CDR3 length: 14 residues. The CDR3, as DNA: TGTGCCAGTAGTAACGGACAGGAATCTTGGGAGCAGTACTTC. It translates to CASSNGQESWEQYF.

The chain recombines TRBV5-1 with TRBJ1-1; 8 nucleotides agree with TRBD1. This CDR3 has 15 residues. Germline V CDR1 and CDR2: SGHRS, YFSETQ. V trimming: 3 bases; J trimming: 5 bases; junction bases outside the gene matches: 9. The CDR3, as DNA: TGCGCCAGCAGCTCCACCGACAGGGGTAGGACTGAAGCTTTCTTT. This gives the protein CASSSTDRGRTEAFF.

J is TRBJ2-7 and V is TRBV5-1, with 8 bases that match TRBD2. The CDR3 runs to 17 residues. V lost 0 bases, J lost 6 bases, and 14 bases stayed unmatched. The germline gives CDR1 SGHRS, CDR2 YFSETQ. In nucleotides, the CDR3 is TGCGCCAGCAGCTTGGGGACTAGCTTAATCGCCAGGGGCGAGCAGTACTTC. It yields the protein CASSLGTSLIARGEQYF.

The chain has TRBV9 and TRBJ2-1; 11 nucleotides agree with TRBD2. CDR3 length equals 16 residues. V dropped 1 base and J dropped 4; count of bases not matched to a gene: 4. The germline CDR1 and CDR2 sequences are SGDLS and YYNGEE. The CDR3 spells CASSVTGTSGYNEQFF. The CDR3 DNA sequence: TGTGCCAGCAGCGTAACGGGGACTAGCGGATACAATGAGCAGTTCTTC.

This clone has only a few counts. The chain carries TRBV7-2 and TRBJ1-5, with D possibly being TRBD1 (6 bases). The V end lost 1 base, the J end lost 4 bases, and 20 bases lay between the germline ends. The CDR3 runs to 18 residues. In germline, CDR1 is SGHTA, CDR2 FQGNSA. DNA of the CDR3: TGTGCCAGCAGCTTAGGCGCCCGGGGGGGCGCCCGAAATCAGCCCCAGCATTTT. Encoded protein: CASSLGARGGARNQPQHF.

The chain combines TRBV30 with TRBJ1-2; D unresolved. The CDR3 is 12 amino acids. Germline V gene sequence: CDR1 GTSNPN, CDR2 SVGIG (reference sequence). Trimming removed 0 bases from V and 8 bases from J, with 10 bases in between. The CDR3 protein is CAWSVHERGYTF. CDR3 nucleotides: TGTGCCTGGAGTGTACACGAGCGCGGCTACACCTTC.